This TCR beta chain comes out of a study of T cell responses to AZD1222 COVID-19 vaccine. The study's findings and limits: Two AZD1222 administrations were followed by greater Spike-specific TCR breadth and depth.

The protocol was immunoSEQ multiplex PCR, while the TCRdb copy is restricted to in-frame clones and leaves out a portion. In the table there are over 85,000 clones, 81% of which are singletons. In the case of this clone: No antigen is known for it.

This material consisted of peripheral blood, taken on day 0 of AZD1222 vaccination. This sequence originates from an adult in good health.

CDR3 loop: CASSPSALAGTEQYF. The DNA of the CDR3 is TGTGCCAGCAGCCCTTCCGCGCTAGCGGGAACAGAGCAGTACTTC. The chain recombines TRBV16 with TRBJ2-7, with 9 bases lining up with TRBD2. The CDR3 runs to 15 residues. After removal of 4 bases from V and 7 bases from J, the junction contained 11 bases not matched to a gene. Germline CDR1 and CDR2: KGHSY and FQNENV.